One and the same sample provided the 3 T cell receptor beta chains below, sequenced in a study of shared clonotypes between healthy human individuals. Data came from immunoSEQ multiplex PCR; TCRdb stores just in-frame clones and leaves some out. Among 2 million to 2.5 million clones listed, 80% to 95% were seen once. Sequencing was done on a sample of naive CD4+ T cells from PBMCs. Noted subset: CD45RA+ positively selected. These receptors all stem from a man younger than 35 in good health. Some clones in this sample may be carry-over from other donors' samples.

CDR3 region: CASSQDTPTGGRGYTF. The CDR3 nucleotides are TGCGCCAGCAGCCAAGATACCCCGACGGGGGGCCGTGGCTACACCTTC. The rearrangement joins TRBV4-1 to TRBJ1-2; TRBD1 is a possible D gene (6 bases). Germline loops: CDR1 MGHRA, CDR2 YSYEKL. This CDR3 has 16 residues. Deletions cut 0 bases from V and 7 bases from J, with 18 bases between.

The chain couples TRBV6-5 to TRBJ2-7; D tentatively reads TRBD1 or TRBD2 (6 bases each). Germline CDR1 MNHEY, CDR2 SVGAGI. This CDR3 has 15 amino acids. V lost 6 bases, J lost 3 bases, and 18 bases lay in between. The CDR3 region has the DNA TGTGCCAGCAGGCGGGATACAGGGTGGAACTACGAGCAGTACTTC. This translates into CASRRDTGWNYEQYF.

The genes are TRBV15 and TRBJ1-3; no clear D. V dropped 11 bases and J dropped 4 bases, with 9 bases sitting between them. The V gene's germline CDR1 is LNHNV and CDR2 YYDKDF (reference sequence). The CDR3 contains 11 residues. CDR3 protein: CAPGGGNTIYF. CDR3 DNA: TGTGCCCCCGGAGGGGGAAACACCATATATTTT. The full variable domain, its missing parts supplied by reference TRBV15 and TRBJ1-3, is DAMVIQNPRYQVTQFGKPVTLSCSQTLNHNVMYWYQQKSSQAPKLLFHYYDKDFNNEADTPDNFQSRRPNTSFCFLDIRSPGLGDTAMYLCAPGGGNTIYFGEGSWLTVV.